The present entry profiles one TCR beta chain with its context. TCRdb keeps only in-frame clones here, not all; method: immunoSEQ multiplex PCR. This table holds some 73,000 clones, 60% to 85% found once. This sample was taken from a study of radiotherapy plus CTLA-4 blockade in lung cancer. This TCR was sampled from a human donor with non-small cell lung cancer whose response to radiotherapy plus ipilimumab could not be evaluated. Some clones in this sample may be carry-over from other donors' samples. The sequencing here drew on peripheral blood, taken from a patient treated with radiotherapy plus ipilimumab.

CDR3 sequence (DNA): TGTGCCAGCAGCGTGTTAGCGGGGGTGGAGGACGAGCAGTACTTC. As protein: CASSVLAGVEDEQYF. The chain employs TRBV9 and TRBJ2-7; 9 nucleotides align to TRBD2. This CDR3 region has 15 residues. CDR1 is SGDLS and CDR2 is YYNGEE in the germline V gene. V trimming: 2 bases; J trimming: 5 bases; junction bases outside the gene matches: 8.